The clone carrying this T cell receptor (beta chain) was counted at least ten times. Expressed TCRB transcripts were sequenced after all isolated RNA was converted to cDNA. Clones were sequenced by immunoSEQ multiplex PCR, and TCRdb holds only the in-frame ones, with some missing. Here the sample spans about 340,000 clones, 6.5% to 10% being singletons. This entry is derived from a study of beta chain features in type 1 diabetes. Study background: Regarding age, gender and cell yields, patients proved similar to healthy donors.

Isolation of CD4+ naive, central memory, regulatory and stem cell-like memory cells was achieved by sorting via CD45RO/CCR7/CD25/CD127/CD95/CD27. This receptor was obtained from a woman aged 18 to 35 in good health. The sequenced sample consisted of central memory CD4+ T cells from blood.

CDR3 sequence (DNA): TGTGCCAGCAGCTTAGGGACAGGCTCTGGGGCCAACGTCCTGACTTTC. Translating it yields CASSLGTGSGANVLTF. The chain employs TRBV11-2 and TRBJ2-6, with 7 positions matching TRBD1. This CDR3 has 16 residues. Per germline, CDR1 SGHAT and CDR2 FQNNGV. V lost 1 base and J lost 0; bases outside the gene matches: 0.